The 32 T cell receptor beta chains presented below share a single source sample, sequenced in a study of cytomegalovirus exposure and HLA in healthy donors. The PCR ran on 60 Vbeta and 13 Jbeta primers. The method was immunoSEQ multiplex PCR; TCRdb's version includes in-frame clones alone and lacks a portion of them. This table holds roughly 190,000 clones, 79% found once. Sample: PBMCs. Source of these receptors: a woman under 30 in good health and CMV-seronegative.

The chain has TRBV9 and TRBJ1-4, with a weak D call TRBD1 (5 bases). The CDR3 sequence is 15 residues long. The V end was cut by 3 bases, the J end by 7 bases, with 16 bases between. The germline V gene has CDR1 SGDLS and CDR2 YYNGEE. CDR3 in DNA: TGTGCCAGCAGCGCCTCAGGAGTGGGGGGTGAAAAACTGTTTTTT. It yields the protein CASSASGVGGEKLFF.

This clone was observed a handful of times. V usage is TRBV10-3 and J usage is TRBJ1-2; 8 bases line up with TRBD1. This CDR3 is 14 amino acids long. Germline lookup yields CDR1 ENHRY and CDR2 SYGVKD. The CDR3 loop reads CAVRGLVANYGYTF. DNA of the CDR3: TGTGCGGTCAGGGGGCTAGTGGCTAACTATGGCTACACCTTC.

CDR3 in amino acids: CASSRDRGRVNEQFF. Written as DNA, the CDR3 is TGTGCCAGTAGTAGGGACAGGGGGCGCGTTAATGAGCAGTTCTTC. This chain uses TRBV19 with TRBJ2-1, with 12 positions matching TRBD1. V lost 4 bases and J lost 7; bases outside the gene matches: 5. The CDR3 runs 15 residues. Germline CDR1 LNHDA, CDR2 SQIVND (reference sequence). Complete variable domain (other parts from reference TRBV19 and TRBJ2-1): DGGITQSPKYLFRKEGQNVTLSCEQNLNHDAMYWYRQDPGQGLRLIYYSQIVNDFQKGDIAEGYSVSREKKESFPLTVTSAQKNPTAFYLCASSRDRGRVNEQFFGPGTRLTVL.

The V and J genes are TRBV9 and TRBJ1-4; tentatively, D is TRBD1 (5 bases). Germline loops: CDR1 SGDLS, CDR2 YYNGEE. The CDR3 is 14 amino acids. The V and J ends lost 0 bases and 7 bases respectively, with 10 bases between them. DNA for the CDR3: TGTGCCAGCAGCGTAGGTTACAGGACTGAAAAACTGTTTTTT. The encoded protein is CASSVGYRTEKLFF.

The chain employs TRBV30 and TRBJ2-1, with 8 bases fitting TRBD1. V shed 3 bases and J 7 bases; nucleotides not matched to a gene: 5. This CDR3 spans 13 amino acids. The germline V gene has CDR1 GTSNPN and CDR2 SVGIG (reference sequence). The CDR3 spells CAWRVTGGNEQFF. The CDR3 nucleotides read TGTGCCTGGAGAGTCACAGGGGGAAATGAGCAGTTCTTC. The full variable domain, its missing parts supplied by reference TRBV30 and TRBJ2-1, is SQTIHQWPATLVQPVGSPLSLECTVEGTSNPNLYWYRQAAGRGLQLLFYSVGIGQISSEVPQNLSASRPQDRQFILSSKKLLLSDSGFYLCAWRVTGGNEQFFGPGTRLTVL.

This chain links TRBV19 with TRBJ1-5, with 7 bases that match TRBD1. Germline CDR1 is LNHDA and CDR2 is SQIVND (reference sequence). The CDR3 extends over 13 amino acids. With V trimmed by 4 bases and J by 4 bases, 1 base remained unmatched. The CDR3 DNA reads TGTGCCAGTAGTACGGACAGGAATCAGCCCCAGCATTTT. This encodes CASSTDRNQPQHF.

This clone has just a few counts. This chain joins TRBV28 and TRBJ2-7, with D perhaps matching TRBD2 (5 bases). The CDR3 length is 15 residues. Per the germline V gene, CDR1 is MDHEN and CDR2 is SYDVKM. V was clipped by 5 bases and J by 3 bases, with 17 bases between them. Here the CDR3 reads CASSQGPGISYEQYF. The DNA of the CDR3 is TGTGCCAGCAGTCAAGGACCGGGGATCAGCTACGAGCAGTACTTC.

This CDR3 is CAISGDRGLNEQYF. Here the CDR3 DNA reads TGTGCCATCAGTGGGGACAGGGGGCTCAACGAGCAGTACTTC. V and J are TRBV10-3 and TRBJ2-7; the match to TRBD1 covers 12 bases. Per the germline V gene, CDR1 is ENHRY and CDR2 is SYGVKD. The CDR3 is 14 amino acids. The V gene end was trimmed by 4 bases and the J gene end by 5 bases; junction bases not matched to a gene: 3.

A note on this clone: Other DNA sequences in the sample encode the same CDR3. The V and J genes are TRBV5-1 and TRBJ2-7; TRBD2 matches 7 bases. Per the germline V gene, CDR1 is SGHRS and CDR2 is YFSETQ. CDR3 length: 15 amino acids. After removal of 0 bases from V and 0 bases from J, the junction contained 3 bases not matched to a gene. CDR3 DNA: TGCGCCAGCAGCTTGGGGGGGGGAAGCTCCTACGAGCAGTACTTC. It codes for CASSLGGGSSYEQYF.

This clone was found a few times. J is TRBJ2-7 and V is TRBV5-1; D perhaps matches TRBD2 (5 bases). The germline V gene has CDR1 SGHRS and CDR2 YFSETQ. V shed 0 bases and J shed 3 bases, with 10 bases lying between them. The CDR3 covers 14 residues. The CDR3 protein is CASSLGVGDYEQYF. For the CDR3, the DNA is TGCGCCAGCAGCTTGGGTGTCGGGGACTACGAGCAGTACTTC.

The chain recombines TRBV11-2 with TRBJ2-7; 9 bases match TRBD1. V was clipped by 4 bases and J by 1 base; unmatched bases: 2. The CDR3 has 14 residues. Germline values: CDR1 SGHAT, CDR2 FQNNGV. CDR3 coding DNA: TGTGCCAGCAGCTACGACAGGGGGTCCTACGAGCAGTACTTC. This translates into CASSYDRGSYEQYF.

V and J are TRBV6-1 and TRBJ1-6; 10 bases line up with TRBD1. V shed 3 bases, J shed 4 bases, and the junction held 6 bases outside the gene matches. This CDR3 comprises 17 residues. Germline CDR1 and CDR2: MNHNS and SASEGT. The CDR3: CASSDPGQGYYNSPLHF. The CDR3 DNA reads as TGTGCCAGCAGTGATCCGGGACAGGGGTATTATAATTCACCCCTCCACTTT.

The V call is TRBV7-9, the J call TRBJ2-5, with TRBD2 matching over 11 bases. The J call may be wrong; the DNA end is better matched by TRBJ2-7. The CDR3 contains 15 residues. Germline V CDR1 and CDR2: SEHNR, FQNEAQ (reference sequence). CDR3 nucleotides: TGTGCCAGCAGCCCGGGGACTAGCGGACCCTACGAGCAGTACTTC. Encoded protein: CASSPGTSGPYEQYF.

The chain recombines TRBV7-8 with TRBJ1-5, with 9 bases lining up with TRBD1. The CDR3 length is 14 residues. The junction had 3 bases not matched to a gene; V was cut back by 4 bases and J by 5 bases. CDR1 SGHVS and CDR2 FQNEAQ come from the germline V gene. CDR3 region: CASSSGTGYQPQHF. CDR3 in DNA: TGTGCCAGCAGCTCTGGGACAGGGTATCAGCCCCAGCATTTT.

This chain uses TRBV9 with TRBJ2-7; 7 bases fit TRBD1. CDR3 length: 14 residues. The V gene end was trimmed by 3 bases and the J gene end by 2 bases; junction bases not matched to a gene: 5. Germline assignment: CDR1 SGDLS and CDR2 YYNGEE. The CDR3 DNA follows: TGTGCCAGCAGCGGCCGGGACAGTACCTACGAGCAGTACTTC. Amino acids: CASSGRDSTYEQYF.

The chain has TRBV19 and TRBJ2-1; D call uncertain. V lost 3 bases and J lost 2, with 5 bases in between. CDR3 length equals 13 residues. The germline gives CDR1 LNHDA, CDR2 SQIVND (reference sequence). For the CDR3, the DNA is TGTGCCAGTAGTATGGGCGCCTACAATGAGCAGTTCTTC. Translation gives CASSMGAYNEQFF.

The chain recombines TRBV28 with TRBJ2-7, with 8 nucleotides matching TRBD1. CDR3 size: 16 residues. Germline CDR1 and CDR2: MDHEN and SYDVKM. With V trimmed by 4 bases and J by 3 bases, 11 bases remained unmatched. CDR3 sequence: CASSSRVGQDLYEQYF. The CDR3 DNA is TGTGCCAGCAGTTCCCGAGTGGGACAGGACCTCTACGAGCAGTACTTC.

This chain connects TRBV2 to TRBJ1-4; possibly TRBD1 for D (5 bases). The CDR3 spans 18 residues. CDR1 is SNHLY, CDR2 FYNNEI, per germline. Trimming took 7 bases from V and 0 from J, leaving 21 bases between them. CDR3 residues: CASIPMSQARATNEKLFF. Written as DNA, the CDR3 is TGTGCCAGCATTCCAATGTCACAGGCGCGTGCAACTAATGAAAAACTGTTTTTT. Filled out from reference TRBV2 and TRBJ1-4, the complete variable domain reads EPEVTQTPSHQVTQMGQEVILRCVPISNHLYFYWYRQILGQKVEFLVSFYNNEISEKSEIFDDQFSVERPDGSNFTLKIRSTKLEDSAMYFCASIPMSQARATNEKLFFGSGTQLSVL.

This rearrangement joins TRBV28 to TRBJ2-7; D is possibly TRBD1 (6 bases). Trimming pared 7 bases from V and 0 bases from J, leaving 19 bases between. CDR1 is MDHEN, CDR2 SYDVKM, per germline. There are 16 residues in the CDR3. The CDR3 DNA reads as TGTGCCAGCACCGTACAGGGAATTTTCGCCTCCTACGAGCAGTACTTC. Protein sequence: CASTVQGIFASYEQYF.

This rearrangement joins TRBV21-1 to TRBJ2-7; the D segment call TRBD1 is taken from the table without a DNA check. TRBV21-1 counts as a pseudogene. The CDR3 runs to 17 residues. CDR3 amino acids: CASSSSPRGTNDGEQYF. CDR3 in DNA: TGTGCCAGCAGCTCCTCGCCTAGGGGGACAAACGATGGAGAGCAGTACTTC.

The chain carries TRBV10-3 and TRBJ2-1; 8 bases align to TRBD1. V was pared by 4 bases and J by 3 bases, with 8 bases of the junction left unmatched. CDR1 and CDR2 (germline): ENHRY, SYGVKD. This CDR3 is built from 16 residues. The CDR3 spells CAISVGGDRGYNEQFF. The CDR3 DNA reads TGTGCCATCAGTGTAGGGGGCGACAGGGGCTACAATGAGCAGTTCTTC.

J is TRBJ1-2 and V is TRBV4-2, with 9 bases fitting TRBD1. This CDR3 region has 14 residues. Per the germline V gene, CDR1 is LGHNA and CDR2 is YNFKEQ. The trim removed 1 base at V and 7 bases at J, leaving 4 bases unmatched. The CDR3 spells CASSQAGTGSGYTF. CDR3 in DNA: TGTGCCAGCAGCCAAGCCGGGACAGGGAGTGGCTACACCTTC.

J is TRBJ2-1 and V is TRBV5-1; 9 nucleotides agree with TRBD2. Trimming cost V 5 bases and J 0 bases; bases outside gene matches: 9. The CDR3 has 17 amino acids. The germline CDR1 and CDR2 sequences are SGHRS and YFSETQ. In DNA, the CDR3 is TGCGCCAGCAGAACCGGACTAGCGAGAGTCTCCTACAATGAGCAGTTCTTC. This sequence encodes CASRTGLARVSYNEQFF.

J is TRBJ1-6 and V is TRBV5-6, with 10 bases aligning to TRBD1. The CDR3 runs to 17 residues. Germline V gene data show CDR1 as SGHDT and CDR2 as YYEEEE. The trim removed 4 bases at V and 6 bases at J, leaving 10 bases unmatched. The CDR3 region is CASSPSTGGAFNSPLHF. In DNA form, the CDR3 reads TGTGCCAGCAGCCCCTCGACAGGGGGCGCGTTTAATTCACCCCTCCACTTT. The entire variable domain, with the rest obtained from reference TRBV5-6 and TRBJ1-6, is as follows: DAGVTQSPTHLIKTRGQQVTLRCSPKSGHDTVSWYQQALGQGPQFIFQYYEEEERQRGNFPDRFSGHQFPNYSSELNVNALLLGDSALYLCASSPSTGGAFNSPLHFGNGTRLTVT.

This clone was counted a few times. V and J are TRBV19 and TRBJ2-1, with TRBD2 identical over 10 bases. The CDR3 sequence is 17 residues long. With V trimmed by 0 bases and J by 8 bases, 10 bases remained unmatched. In germline, CDR1 is LNHDA, CDR2 SQIVND (reference sequence). CDR3 coding DNA: TGTGCCAGTAGTATAGAACTAGCGGGGTGGAGGGCCCATGAGCAGTTCTTC. It codes for CASSIELAGWRAHEQFF.

The chain combines TRBV10-1 with TRBJ2-7; 9 bases are shared with TRBD1. J gave up 9 bases and V 2 bases, and 11 bases lay outside the gene matches. The CDR3 extends over 15 amino acids. Germline V gene sequence: CDR1 WNHNN, CDR2 SYGVQD (reference sequence). CDR3 loop: CASSEARDRVTVQYF. CDR3 nucleotides: TGCGCCAGCAGTGAGGCCCGGGACAGGGTCACAGTGCAGTACTTC.

The chain links TRBV2 to TRBJ2-6, with TRBD1 as a possible D gene (6 bases). V lost 0 bases and J lost 4, with 10 bases in between. Germline lookup yields CDR1 SNHLY and CDR2 FYNNEI. The CDR3 loop spans 16 amino acids. The CDR3 DNA is TGTGCCAGCAGTGAAGCCTGGGGGCGAGGGGCCAACGTCCTGACTTTC. Residues: CASSEAWGRGANVLTF.

The J gene is TRBJ1-2, the V gene TRBV6-1; D not resolved. Deletions cut 4 bases from V and 0 bases from J, with 9 bases between. Germline assignment: CDR1 MNHNS and CDR2 SASEGT. The CDR3 covers 14 residues. The CDR3 region is CASSGGSPNYGYTF. Written as DNA, the CDR3 is TGTGCCAGCAGTGGCGGGTCGCCTAACTATGGCTACACCTTC.

This chain uses TRBV5-4 with TRBJ2-7; 7 positions agree with TRBD1. The V segment lost 4 bases and the J segment 0 bases; nucleotides outside the gene matches: 7. The CDR3 length is 15 residues. In germline, CDR1 is SGHNT, CDR2 YYREEE (reference sequence). CDR3 DNA: TGTGCCAGCAGCCTACTACAGGGGATCTCCTACGAGCAGTACTTC. Translating it yields CASSLLQGISYEQYF.

The chain has TRBV6-5 and TRBJ1-2; D may be TRBD1 (5 bases). The V end lost 0 bases, the J end lost 8 bases, and 13 bases lay between the germline ends. Germline V gene sequence: CDR1 MNHEY, CDR2 SVGAGI. CDR3 length: 14 residues. For the CDR3, the DNA is TGTGCCAGCAGTTACTCGTCGGGGGACGGAGGCTACACCTTC. This translates into CASSYSSGDGGYTF.

The chain carries TRBV11-2 and TRBJ2-7; 9 nucleotides line up with TRBD1. Germline assignment: CDR1 SGHAT and CDR2 FQNNGV. V gave up 6 bases and J gave up 4 bases; unmatched junction bases: 7. The CDR3 consists of 14 residues. CDR3 sequence (DNA): TGTGCCAGCAGTTTCAACAGGGGGCGGTACGAGCAGTACTTC. It encodes CASSFNRGRYEQYF. The variable domain in full, completed from reference TRBV11-2 and TRBJ2-7, reads EAGVAQSPRYKIIEKRQSVAFWCNPISGHATLYWYQQILGQGPKLLIQFQNNGVVDDSQLPKDRFSAERLKGVDSTLKIQPAKLEDSAVYLCASSFNRGRYEQYFGPGTRLTVT.

This chain connects TRBV25-1 to TRBJ1-2, with 7 bases identical to TRBD1. Trimming cost V 4 bases and J 8 bases; bases outside gene matches: 7. Per germline, CDR1 MGHDK and CDR2 SYGVNS. This CDR3 is built from 13 residues. CDR3 sequence (DNA): TGTGCCAGCAGTGCTTACAGGGGAGACGGCTACACCTTC. The encoded protein is CASSAYRGDGYTF.